Following are 17 T cell receptor beta chains from one sample sequenced in a study of patients and donors after allogeneic stem cell transplantation (dated by TCRdb to the early 2020s). Libraries were constructed by RT-PCR. TCRdb records NextSeq 550 as the sequencer. TCRdb reprocessing: public reads trimmed at Q25 with fastp, clones called with MiXCR, in-frame beta chains kept. Merged by CDR3 protein, the rows form single entries marked with the most common genes and DNA. The sample contains roughly 880,000 distinct CDR3 sequences, under 20% of them found a single time. The ten largest clones represent 5% to 6.5% of the sample. The sample consisted of blood, either unsorted or a sorted T cell fraction (not recorded which). Receptor source: a human donor who was either an allogeneic HSCT recipient or a stem cell or donor lymphocyte infusion donor (not recorded which). It is not recorded whose cells these are; they may come from a transplant donor.

The DNA of the CDR3 is TGTGCCAGCGGACTCCGGGACAGGAATTCACCCCTCCACTTT. As protein: CASGLRDRNSPLHF. The chain uses TRBV6-2 or TRBV6-3 and TRBJ1-6; 8 bases match TRBD1. This CDR3 has 14 residues. V lost 8 bases and J lost 7; bases outside the gene matches: 7. The germline V gene encodes CDR1 MNHEY and CDR2 SVGEGT.

The sample holds a few counts of this clonotype. The chain is built from TRBV20-1 and TRBJ2-1; TRBD1 might be the D (5 bases). CDR1 DFQATT and CDR2 SNEGSKA come from the germline V gene (reference sequence). This CDR3 comprises 13 residues. V lost 3 bases to trimming and J lost 9 bases, with 15 bases between them. Written as DNA, the CDR3 is TGCAGTGCTAGCTCAGGGCTTAAGGGTGAGCAGTTCTTC. This sequence encodes CSASSGLKGEQFF.

V usage is TRBV12-3 or TRBV12-4 and J usage is TRBJ1-1; 7 bases fit TRBD1. V lost 2 bases, J lost 7 bases, and 7 bases stayed unmatched. This CDR3 comprises 14 residues. The CDR3 nucleotides are TGTGCCAGCAGTTTAAGGCCAGGGGGTGATGAAGCTTTCTTT. Protein sequence: CASSLRPGGDEAFF.

This chain links TRBV12-5 with TRBJ1-1; D gene ambiguous. The germline V and J ends were trimmed by 2 bases and 6 bases, with 10 bases remaining between them. Germline V lookup: CDR1 LGHNT, CDR2 FRNRAP. The CDR3 loop spans 13 amino acids. The CDR3 sequence: CASGLTSLSEAFF. In DNA, the CDR3 is TGTGCTAGTGGTTTGACAAGCCTTTCTGAAGCTTTCTTT. Full variable domain (outside the CDR3, taken from reference TRBV12-5 and TRBJ1-1): DARVTQTPRHKVTEMGQEVTMRCQPILGHNTVFWYRQTMMQGLELLAYFRNRAPLDDSGMPKDRFSAEMPDATLATLKIQPSEPRDSAVYFCASGLTSLSEAFFGQGTRLTVV.

V and J are TRBV5-1 and TRBJ1-1; a possible D gene is TRBD1 (6 bases). From germline, CDR1 is SGHRS and CDR2 YFSETQ. CDR3 length equals 15 residues. The V gene lost 6 bases and the J gene lost 4 bases, with 19 bases spanning the gap. The CDR3 bases are TGCGCCAGCACTACCTCAGGGGCGCAGGTCACTGAAGCTTTCTTT. Its translation: CASTTSGAQVTEAFF.

The chain links TRBV9 to TRBJ2-7; tentatively, D is TRBD2 (7 bases). The CDR3 has 15 residues. V lost 4 bases and J lost 6, with 20 bases in between. CDR1 and CDR2 (germline): SGDLS, YYNGEE. Here the CDR3 DNA reads TGTGCCAGCAGCTCGGGGGGCGCACCGTCGGCCGAGCAGTACTTC. Encoded protein: CASSSGGAPSAEQYF.

The V and J genes are TRBV29-1 and TRBJ1-1; no clear D gene. Germline V gene data show CDR1 as SQVTM and CDR2 as ANQGSEA. V lost 5 bases and J lost 6, with 16 bases in between. The CDR3 runs 13 residues. In nucleotides, the CDR3 is TGCAGCGTTTTCGCGGCGGCGGGAGCTGAAGCTTTCTTT. Encoded protein: CSVFAAAGAEAFF. The full variable domain, rest sourced from reference TRBV29-1 and TRBJ1-1, is SAVISQKPSRDICQRGTSLTIQCQVDSQVTMMFWYRQQPGQSLTLIATANQGSEATYESGFVIDKFPISRPNLTFSTLTVSNMSPEDSSIYLCSVFAAAGAEAFFGQGTRLTVV.

This clonotype was counted at least ten times. The V gene is TRBV3-1, the J gene TRBJ1-1, with 8 positions matching TRBD1. CDR1 is LGHDT, CDR2 YNNKEL, per germline (reference sequence). Germline trimming cut 3 bases from V and 4 bases from J; bases unmatched to any gene: 4. The CDR3 extends over 14 amino acids. CDR3 in DNA: TGTGCCAGCAGCCATTCGGACAGGGCCACTGAAGCTTTCTTT. It yields the protein CASSHSDRATEAFF.

The chain combines TRBV7-9 with TRBJ2-7; 9 nucleotides align to TRBD1. The CDR3 is 16 amino acids. After removal of 6 bases from V and 0 bases from J, the junction contained 9 bases not matched to a gene. In germline, CDR1 is SEHNR, CDR2 FQNEAQ (reference sequence). Written as DNA, the CDR3 is TGTGCCAGCAGTCCCAAGTCGGGACAGGGCTCCTACGAGCAGTACTTC. It specifies CASSPKSGQGSYEQYF.

This clonotype was picked up a small number of times. The chain uses TRBV27 and TRBJ2-7; 12 bases match TRBD2. CDR3 size: 15 residues. The germline gives CDR1 MNHEY, CDR2 SMNVEV (reference sequence). J was trimmed by 5 bases and V by 6 bases; bases with no gene match: 8. This chain's CDR3 is CASSFLAGGYNEQYF. The CDR3 DNA reads TGTGCCAGCAGCTTCCTAGCGGGAGGGTATAACGAGCAGTACTTC.

This clonotype was observed a few times. The gene calls are TRBV12-3 or TRBV12-4 and TRBJ2-7; D is unresolved. V was pared by 4 bases and J by 3 bases, with 10 bases between. CDR3 size: 13 residues. CDR3 loop: CASSSGSNYEQYF. The CDR3 DNA is TGTGCCAGCAGTTCGGGCAGTAACTACGAGCAGTACTTC.

The V call is TRBV9, the J call TRBJ2-1; 8 positions match TRBD2. The CDR3 consists of 14 residues. Germline V gene data show CDR1 as SGDLS and CDR2 as YYNGEE. Germline trimming cut 0 bases from V and 8 bases from J; bases unmatched to any gene: 4. The DNA of the CDR3 is TGTGCCAGCAGCGTAGCACCAGCGGGAGATGAGCAGTTCTTC. Translating gives CASSVAPAGDEQFF.

This clonotype was recorded many times. The gene calls are TRBV13 and TRBJ2-5; D ambiguous. There are 13 residues in the CDR3. In germline, CDR1 is PRHDT, CDR2 FYEKMQ (reference sequence). Between the trimmed V and J ends, which lost 6 bases and 2 bases, there was a span of 10 bases. This CDR3 is CASSLRYQETQYF. CDR3 sequence (DNA): TGTGCCAGCAGTTTACGCTATCAAGAGACCCAGTACTTC.

In its sample, this clonotype was seen a few times. The DNA of the CDR3 is TGTGCCAGCAAGGCGGGACCCCCCCCCTACAATGAGCAGTTCTTC. Protein: CASKAGPPPYNEQFF. J is TRBJ2-1 and V is TRBV2; D might be TRBD2 (6 bases). The CDR3 length is 15 residues. V gave up 7 bases and J gave up 2 bases, with 15 bases separating them. Per germline, CDR1 SNHLY and CDR2 FYNNEI.

This clonotype has a handful of counts. The genes are TRBV7-9 and TRBJ2-2; weak D call: TRBD1 (5 bases). CDR1 is SEHNR and CDR2 is FQNEAQ in the germline V gene (reference sequence). This CDR3 comprises 15 residues. V lost 4 bases to trimming and J lost 5 bases, with 14 bases between them. CDR3 nucleotide sequence: TGTGCCAGCAGCTCCTTGCAGGGTTGGACCGGGGAGCTGTTTTTT. This codes for CASSSLQGWTGELFF.

This clonotype was seen more than once but under ten times. The CDR3 protein is CASSEGGSETQYF. CDR3 bases: TGTGCCAGCAGTGAGGGCGGGAGTGAGACCCAGTACTTC. This sequence joins TRBV25-1 and TRBJ2-5, with TRBD2 matching 7 bases. V lost 3 bases and J lost 5; bases outside the gene matches: 3. Germline CDR1 and CDR2: MGHDK and SYGVNS. CDR3 length: 13 amino acids.

The chain has TRBV20-1 and TRBJ2-1; the D is unclear. Germline CDR1 and CDR2: DFQATT and SNEGSKA (reference sequence). The V end lost 3 bases, the J end lost 5 bases, and 11 bases lay between the germline ends. This CDR3 is 13 amino acids long. The CDR3 is CSASLGGDNEQFF. In DNA, the CDR3 is TGCAGTGCTAGTTTAGGTGGGGACAATGAGCAGTTCTTC.